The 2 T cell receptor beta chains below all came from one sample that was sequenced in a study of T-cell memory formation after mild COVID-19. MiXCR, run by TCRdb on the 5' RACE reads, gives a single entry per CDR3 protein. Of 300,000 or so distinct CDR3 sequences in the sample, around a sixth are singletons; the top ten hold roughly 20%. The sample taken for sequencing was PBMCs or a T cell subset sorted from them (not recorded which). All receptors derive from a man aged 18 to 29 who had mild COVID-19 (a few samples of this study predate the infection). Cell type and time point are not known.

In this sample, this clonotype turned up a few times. The CDR3 is CAISARGQSNQPQHF. CDR3 nucleotides: TGTGCCATCAGTGCGCGGGGACAGAGCAATCAGCCCCAGCATTTT. This sequence joins TRBV10-3 and TRBJ1-5, with 7 bases lining up with TRBD1. Unmatched junction bases numbered 4, after V lost 4 bases and J lost 1 base. Germline V gene sequence: CDR1 ENHRY, CDR2 SYGVKD. The CDR3 is 15 amino acids.

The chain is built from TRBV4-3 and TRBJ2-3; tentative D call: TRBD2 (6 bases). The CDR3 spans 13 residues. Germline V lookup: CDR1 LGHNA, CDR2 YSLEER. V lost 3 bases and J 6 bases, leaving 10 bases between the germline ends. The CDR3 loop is CASSHPGVDTQYF. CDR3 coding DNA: TGCGCCAGCAGCCATCCGGGAGTTGATACGCAGTATTTT.